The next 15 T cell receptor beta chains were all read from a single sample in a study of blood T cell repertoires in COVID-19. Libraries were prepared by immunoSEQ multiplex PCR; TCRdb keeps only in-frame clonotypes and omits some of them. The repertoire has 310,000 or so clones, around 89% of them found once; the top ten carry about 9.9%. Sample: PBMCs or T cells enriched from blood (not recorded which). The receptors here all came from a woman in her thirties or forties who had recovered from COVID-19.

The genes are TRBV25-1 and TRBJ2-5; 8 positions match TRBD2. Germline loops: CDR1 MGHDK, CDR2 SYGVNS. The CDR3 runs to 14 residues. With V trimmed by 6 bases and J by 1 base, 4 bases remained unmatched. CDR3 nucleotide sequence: TGTGCCAGCAGACGGGGGGGCGGCCAAGAGACCCAGTACTTC. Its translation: CASRRGGGQETQYF.

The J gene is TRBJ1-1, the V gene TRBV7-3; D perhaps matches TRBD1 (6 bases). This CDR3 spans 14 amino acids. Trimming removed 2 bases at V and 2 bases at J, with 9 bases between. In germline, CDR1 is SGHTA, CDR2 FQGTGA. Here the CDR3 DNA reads TGTGCCAGCAGCTTATCGGGGGGCAACACTGAAGCTTTCTTT. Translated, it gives CASSLSGGNTEAFF.

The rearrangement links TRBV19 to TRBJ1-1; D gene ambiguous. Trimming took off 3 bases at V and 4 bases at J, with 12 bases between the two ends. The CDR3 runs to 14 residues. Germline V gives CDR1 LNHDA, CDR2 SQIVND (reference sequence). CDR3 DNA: TGTGCCAGTAGTATTTGGGAGGGAGTCACTGAAGCTTTCTTT. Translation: CASSIWEGVTEAFF.

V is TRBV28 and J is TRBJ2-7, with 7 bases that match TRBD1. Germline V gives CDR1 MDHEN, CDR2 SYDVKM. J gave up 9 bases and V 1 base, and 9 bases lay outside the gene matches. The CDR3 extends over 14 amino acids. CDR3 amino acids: CASSLSDRVLWQYF. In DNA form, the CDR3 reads TGTGCCAGCAGTTTATCCGACAGGGTCCTTTGGCAGTACTTC.

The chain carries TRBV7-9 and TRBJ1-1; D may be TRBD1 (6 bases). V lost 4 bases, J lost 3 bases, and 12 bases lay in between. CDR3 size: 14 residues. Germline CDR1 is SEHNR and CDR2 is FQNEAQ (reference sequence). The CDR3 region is CASSWMTGDTEAFF. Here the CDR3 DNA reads TGTGCCAGCAGCTGGATGACAGGCGACACTGAAGCTTTCTTT.

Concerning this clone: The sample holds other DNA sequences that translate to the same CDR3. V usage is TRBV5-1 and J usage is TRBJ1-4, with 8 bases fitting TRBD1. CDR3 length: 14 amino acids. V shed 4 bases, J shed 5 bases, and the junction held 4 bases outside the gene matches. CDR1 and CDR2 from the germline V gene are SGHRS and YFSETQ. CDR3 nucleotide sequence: TGCGCCAGCAGCCCGGGACAGGCGAATGAAAAACTGTTTTTT. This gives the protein CASSPGQANEKLFF. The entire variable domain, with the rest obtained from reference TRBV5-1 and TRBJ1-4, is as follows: KAGVTQTPRYLIKTRGQQVTLSCSPISGHRSVSWYQQTPGQGLQFLFEYFSETQRNKGNFPGRFSGRQFSNSRSEMNVSTLELGDSALYLCASSPGQANEKLFFGSGTQLSVL.

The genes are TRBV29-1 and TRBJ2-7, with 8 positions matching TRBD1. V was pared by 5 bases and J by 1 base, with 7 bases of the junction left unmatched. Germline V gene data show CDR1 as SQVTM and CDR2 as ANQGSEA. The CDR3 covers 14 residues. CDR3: CSVSQGARSYEQYF. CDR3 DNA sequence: TGCAGCGTTAGTCAGGGGGCTAGATCCTACGAGCAGTACTTC.

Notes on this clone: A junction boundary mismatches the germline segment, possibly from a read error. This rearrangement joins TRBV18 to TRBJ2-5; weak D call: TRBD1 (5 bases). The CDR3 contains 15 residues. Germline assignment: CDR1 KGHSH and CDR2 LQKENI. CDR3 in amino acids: CASSPLADRQETQYF. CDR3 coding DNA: TGTGCCAGCTCTCCACTCGCCGACAGACAAGAGACCCAGTACTTC. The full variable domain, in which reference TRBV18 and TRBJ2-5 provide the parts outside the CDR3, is NAGVMQNPRHLVRRRGQEARLRCSPMKGHSHVYWYRQLPEEGLKFMVYLQKENIIDESGMPKERFSAEFPKEGPSILRIQQVVRGDSAAYFCASSPLADRQETQYFGPGTRLLVL.

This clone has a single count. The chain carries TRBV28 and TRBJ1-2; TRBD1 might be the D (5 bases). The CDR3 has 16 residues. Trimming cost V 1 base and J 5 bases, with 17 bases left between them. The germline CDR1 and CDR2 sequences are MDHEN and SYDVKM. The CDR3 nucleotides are TGTGCCAGCAGTTTATCGGATCCGGGGGTAGGGTATGGCTACACCTTC. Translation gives CASSLSDPGVGYGYTF.

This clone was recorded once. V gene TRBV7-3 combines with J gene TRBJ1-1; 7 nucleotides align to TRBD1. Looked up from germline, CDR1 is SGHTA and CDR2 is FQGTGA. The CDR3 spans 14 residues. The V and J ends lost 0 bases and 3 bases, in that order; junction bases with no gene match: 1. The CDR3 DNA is TGTGCCAGCAGCTTAACCGGGACAGACACTGAAGCTTTCTTT. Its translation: CASSLTGTDTEAFF.

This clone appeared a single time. CDR3 amino acids: CASDIQWAYGYTF. The CDR3 DNA follows: TGTGCCAGCGATATACAGTGGGCCTATGGCTACACCTTC. This chain joins TRBV2 and TRBJ1-2; D is uncertain. CDR3 length: 13 amino acids. Germline V gives CDR1 SNHLY, CDR2 FYNNEI. V lost 8 bases to trimming and J lost 4 bases, with 14 bases between them.

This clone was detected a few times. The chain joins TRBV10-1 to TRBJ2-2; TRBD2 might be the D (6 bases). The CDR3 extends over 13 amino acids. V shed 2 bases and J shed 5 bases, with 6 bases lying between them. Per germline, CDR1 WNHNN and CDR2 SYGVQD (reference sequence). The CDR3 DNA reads TGCGCCAGCAGTGAGGCGGGGACCGGGGAGCTGTTTTTT. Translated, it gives CASSEAGTGELFF.

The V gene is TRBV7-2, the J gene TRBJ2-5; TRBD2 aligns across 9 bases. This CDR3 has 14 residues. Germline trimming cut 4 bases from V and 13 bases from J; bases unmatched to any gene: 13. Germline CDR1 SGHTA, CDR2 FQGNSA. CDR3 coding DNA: TGTGCCAGCAGCTCCGGCGGGGGGGCAAGAGACGGGTACTTC. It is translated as CASSSGGGARDGYF.

The DNA for the CDR3 is TGTGCCTGGGCGCCCGGCAGGGTGACAGATACGCAGTATTTT. Encoded protein: CAWAPGRVTDTQYF. V and J are TRBV30 and TRBJ2-3, with a possible D match to TRBD1 (5 bases). The germline gives CDR1 GTSNPN, CDR2 SVGIG (reference sequence). CDR3 size: 14 residues. V was cut by 5 bases and J by 3 bases, with 15 bases left in between. The full variable domain, completed using reference TRBV30 and TRBJ2-3, is SQTIHQWPATLVQPVGSPLSLECTVEGTSNPNLYWYRQAAGRGLQLLFYSVGIGQISSEVPQNLSASRPQDRQFILSSKKLLLSDSGFYLCAWAPGRVTDTQYFGPGTRLTVL.

CDR3 nucleotide sequence: TGTGCCAGCAGCCCCAGGGGCGGGAGGAGCACAGATACGCAGTATTTT. It codes for CASSPRGGRSTDTQYF. The chain couples TRBV7-8 to TRBJ2-3; TRBD2 agrees at 8 bases. J was trimmed by 0 bases and V by 5 bases; bases with no gene match: 7. The CDR3 length is 16 residues. Germline V gives CDR1 SGHVS, CDR2 FQNEAQ.